This entry concerns a single TCR beta chain. What this receptor recognizes is not known. No qualities accompany the bases; no much larger clone lies one base away. The sample's time point label, in plain terms: patch test 1, 2 weeks after DPC sensitization. The sample's treatment or condition label, in plain terms: therapeutic diphenylcyclopropenone sensitization with weekly scalp DPC. At each patch-test visit, blood was drawn before the patch test was applied. Patients were eligible if aged 18 to 70, diagnosed with alopecia and judged suitable for DPC therapy, and pregnant patients were excluded. Total RNA was extracted from unfractionated whole blood that had been collected in Tempus Blood RNA tubes. This entry is derived from a study of human T cells and chemical hapten exposure (dated by TCRdb to the early 2020s). Broadly, across the study: For sensitization, 2% DPC in acetone was applied to a roughly 2 cm by roughly 2 cm area of upper inner arm skin. Blood samples were taken from patients before sensitization (week 0) and then at 2, 6 and about 24 weeks after DPC sensitization. Patch testing was performed on the upper back with Finn chambers containing 0.01% DPC, and the patch tests were scored after 6 days according to International Contact Dermatitis Research Group standards. Weekly therapeutic DPC doses were additionally applied to the scalp of patients throughout the approximately 25-week study period. For TCR sequencing, blood came from 25 to 35 alopecia patients at anywhere from one to four time points (pre-sensitization, 2, 6 and 24 weeks). The mostly female patient cohort included alopecia areata with under or over 50% scalp involvement, alopecia totalis and alopecia universalis. In alopecia patients, the study followed how the peripheral blood TCR repertoire changed in vivo over primary and secondary sensitization to diphenylcyclopropenone (DPC), a hapten. The libraries were sequenced as a pool, and the TCR yield per sample differed mostly because of small variations in library volumes within the pool.

The method behind the library was RACE. The listed sequencing device is NextSeq 500. During library preparation, unique molecular identifiers were attached to individual cDNA molecules so that TCRs could be counted in a quantitative, reproducible way. For every blood RNA sample, sequencing covered both the TCR alpha and TCR beta chains. Processing in the source paper ran as follows. Samples had a median of about 96,000 TCRs, with a range from roughly 20,000 to 700,000. The Decombinator software suite was used to annotate the V, J and CDR3 of the TCR reads. To make PS versus PT1 abundance plots, every sample was subsampled to the same number of TCRs (28,000). Expanded TCRs were defined as absent before sensitization and observed at least eight times at the 2-week time point. TCRdb trimmed the raw reads at Q25, called clones with MiXCR and kept productive beta chains. Each CDR3 protein gets just one entry, which takes the most common genes and DNA from the rows behind it. What appears here as the V and J calls and clone size reflects TCRdb's work, not the paper's. This sample gives about 49,000 distinct CDR3 sequences in total; 8% to 9.5% of them show up just once. Clones ranked in the top ten supply 4% to 5.5% of the sample.

Results and caveats for the whole study, not just this receptor: Compared with pre-sensitization or healthy control sets, expanded TCRs formed significantly more large CDR3 similarity clusters, which is consistent with antigen-driven responses. Repeated subsampling changed both the strength of the expansion versus patch-test correlation and the threshold at which the correlation became significant. Because every patient had alopecia, a presumed autoimmune disease, the patients' immune response might differ from that of healthy individuals. DPC sensitization did not change how many TCRs were above 1 in 1000 frequency, and no evidence was found of alterations in global repertoire structure. Patch test score correlated positively with the number of PT1 expanded TCRs, reaching significance at thresholds 8, 16 and 32 but not at 4.

Sequenced material: whole blood, taken in connection with sensitization to the hapten diphenylcyclopropenone (DPC). The TCR was taken from a woman in her forties or fifties with alopecia areata. Some clones in this sample may be carry-over from other donors' samples.

The DNA sequence is TGCAGCGCGGACAGGTCTACCTACGAGCAGTACTTC. This translates into CSADRSTYEQYF. The sequence joins TRBV20-1 to TRBJ2-7; 7 nucleotides in the junction match TRBD1. CDR1 and CDR2 (DFQATT, SNEGSKA) derive from the germline V gene (reference sequence). There are 12 amino acids in the CDR3, from cysteine to phenylalanine inclusive. Kept here is only the CDR3 DNA, which spans 36 bases and is read in frame from base 1.